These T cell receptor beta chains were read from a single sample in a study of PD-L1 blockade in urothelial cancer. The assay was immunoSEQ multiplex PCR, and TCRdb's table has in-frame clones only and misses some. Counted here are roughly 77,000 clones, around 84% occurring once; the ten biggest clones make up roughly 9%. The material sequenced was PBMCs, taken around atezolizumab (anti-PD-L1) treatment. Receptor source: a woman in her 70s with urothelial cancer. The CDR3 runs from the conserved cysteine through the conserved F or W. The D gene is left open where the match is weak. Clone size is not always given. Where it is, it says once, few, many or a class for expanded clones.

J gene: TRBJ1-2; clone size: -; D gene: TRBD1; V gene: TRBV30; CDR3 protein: CAWSGPGGGYGYTF; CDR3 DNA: TGTGCCTGGAGTGGTCCAGGGGGCGGTTATGGCTACACCTTC
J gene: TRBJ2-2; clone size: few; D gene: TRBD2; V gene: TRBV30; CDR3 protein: CAWSGLADFTGELFF; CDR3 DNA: TGTGCCTGGAGCGGACTAGCGGATTTCACCGGGGAGCTGTTTTTT
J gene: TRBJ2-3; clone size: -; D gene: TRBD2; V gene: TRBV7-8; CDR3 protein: CASSRGRAADTQYF; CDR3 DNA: TGTGCCAGCAGCCGCGGGAGGGCGGCAGATACGCAGTATTTT
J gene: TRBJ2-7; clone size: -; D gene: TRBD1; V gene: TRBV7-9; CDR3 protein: CASSLTQGHRDEQYF; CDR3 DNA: TGTGCCAGCAGCCTAACACAGGGGCATCGGGACGAGCAGTACTTC
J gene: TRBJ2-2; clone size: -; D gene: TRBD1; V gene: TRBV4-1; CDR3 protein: CASSQVGTGGGAGELFF; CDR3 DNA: TGCGCCAGCAGCCAAGTGGGAACAGGGGGAGGTGCCGGGGAGCTGTTTTTT
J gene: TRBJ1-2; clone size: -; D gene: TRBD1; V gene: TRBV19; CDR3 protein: CASRDRANYGYTF; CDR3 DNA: TGTGCCAGTAGGGACAGGGCTAACTATGGCTACACCTTC
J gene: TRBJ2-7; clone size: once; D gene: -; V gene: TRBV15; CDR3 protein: CATSRVAQGWYEQYF; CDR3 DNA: TGTGCCACCAGCAGAGTAGCTCAGGGGTGGTACGAGCAGTACTTC
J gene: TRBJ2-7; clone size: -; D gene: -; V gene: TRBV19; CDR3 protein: CASSPGEAGRTGEQYF; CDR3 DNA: TGTGCCAGCTCCCCCGGGGAGGCGGGTCGGACCGGCGAGCAGTACTTC
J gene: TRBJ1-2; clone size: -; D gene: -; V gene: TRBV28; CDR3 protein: CASSLRGNYGYTF; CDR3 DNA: TGTGCCAGCAGTTTGAGGGGGAACTATGGCTACACCTTC
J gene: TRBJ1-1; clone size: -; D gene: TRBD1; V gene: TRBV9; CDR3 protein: CASSGQGGFWGTEAFF; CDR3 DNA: TGTGCCAGCAGTGGACAGGGGGGGTTCTGGGGCACTGAAGCTTTCTTT
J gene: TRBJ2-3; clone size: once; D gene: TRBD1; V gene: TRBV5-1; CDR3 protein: CASSVGQGATDTQYF; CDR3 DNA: TGCGCCAGCAGCGTGGGACAGGGGGCTACAGATACGCAGTATTTT
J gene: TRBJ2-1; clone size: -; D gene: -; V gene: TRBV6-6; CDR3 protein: CASTTTGAYNEQFF; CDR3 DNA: TGTGCCAGCACCACGACAGGAGCCTACAATGAGCAGTTCTTC
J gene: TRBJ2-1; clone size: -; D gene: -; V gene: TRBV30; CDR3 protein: CAWSVGTGAYNEQFF; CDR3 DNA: TGTGCCTGGAGTGTCGGCACCGGAGCCTACAATGAGCAGTTCTTC
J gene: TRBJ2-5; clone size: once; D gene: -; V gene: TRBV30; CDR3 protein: CALGLVIGETQYF; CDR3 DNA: TGTGCCCTGGGTCTAGTAATAGGAGAGACCCAGTACTTC
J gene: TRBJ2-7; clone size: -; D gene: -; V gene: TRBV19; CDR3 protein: CASSIGERRSSYEQYF; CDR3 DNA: TGTGCCAGTAGTATAGGGGAGCGGAGGAGCTCCTACGAGCAGTACTTC
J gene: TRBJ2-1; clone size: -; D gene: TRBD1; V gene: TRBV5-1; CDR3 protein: CASSSGTGSANEQFF; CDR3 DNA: TGCGCCAGCAGCTCCGGGACAGGGTCGGCCAATGAGCAGTTCTTC
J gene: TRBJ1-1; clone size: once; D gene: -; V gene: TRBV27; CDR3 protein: CASSLGRTTEAFF; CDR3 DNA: TGTGCCAGCAGTTTAGGCAGAACCACTGAAGCTTTCTTT
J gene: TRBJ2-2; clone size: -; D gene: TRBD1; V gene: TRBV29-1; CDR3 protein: CSVVPGQGVTGELFF; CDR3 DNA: TGCAGCGTTGTTCCTGGACAGGGAGTGACCGGGGAGCTGTTTTTT
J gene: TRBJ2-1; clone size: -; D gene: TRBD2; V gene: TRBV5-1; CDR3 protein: CASRQTGLSLAGLYNEQFF; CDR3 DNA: TGCGCCAGCAGGCAAACAGGGTTGTCTCTAGCGGGACTATACAATGAGCAGTTCTTC
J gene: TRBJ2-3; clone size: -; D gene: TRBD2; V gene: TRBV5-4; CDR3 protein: CASSLLRGGTDTQYF; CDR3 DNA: TGTGCCAGCAGCTTGTTGAGGGGAGGGACAGATACGCAGTATTTT